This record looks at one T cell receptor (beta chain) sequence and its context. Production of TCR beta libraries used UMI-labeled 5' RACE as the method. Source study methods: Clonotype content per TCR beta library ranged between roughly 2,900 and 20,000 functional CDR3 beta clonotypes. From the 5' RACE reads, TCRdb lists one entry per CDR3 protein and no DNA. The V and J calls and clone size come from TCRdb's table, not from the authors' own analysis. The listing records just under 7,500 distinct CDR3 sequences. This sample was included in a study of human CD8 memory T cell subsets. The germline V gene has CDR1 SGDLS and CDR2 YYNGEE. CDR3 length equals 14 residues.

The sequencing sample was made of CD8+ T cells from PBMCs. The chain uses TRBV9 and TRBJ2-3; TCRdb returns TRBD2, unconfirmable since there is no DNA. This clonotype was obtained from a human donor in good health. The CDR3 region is CASSARRERDTQYF.